The entry below gives a single TCR beta chain sequence along with its context. What it binds is not known. The investigators reverse transcribed all of the isolated RNA, so they sequenced expressed TCRB transcripts. Assay: immunoSEQ multiplex PCR; the TCRdb copy retains only in-frame clones and omits some. The data hold about 330,000 clones, with 9.5% to 12% observed a single time. This entry is derived from a study of beta chain features in type 1 diabetes. General study points: Patients and controls would be equally affected if PCR favored shorter templates.

The ends lost 5 bases at V and 3 bases at J; junction bases unmatched: 3. The CDR3 is made up of 16 amino acids. CDR1 SGHTA and CDR2 FQGTGA come from the germline V gene. Post-sort purity exceeded 98% for all sorted populations. The receptor was isolated from a woman in her twenties or thirties in good health. The chain combines TRBV7-3 with TRBJ2-2; 13 nucleotides match TRBD2. Sequenced input: naive CD4+ T cells from blood. The CDR3 reads CASSGGLAGYTGELFF. DNA for the CDR3: TGTGCCAGCAGCGGGGGACTAGCGGGATACACCGGGGAGCTGTTTTTT. Drawing the rest from reference TRBV7-3 and TRBJ2-2, the complete variable domain is GAGVSQTPSNKVTEKGKYVELRCDPISGHTALYWYRQSLGQGPEFLIYFQGTGAADDSGLPNDRFFAVRPEGSVSTLKIQRTERGDSAVYLCASSGGLAGYTGELFFGEGSRLTVL.